The present entry profiles one TCR beta chain with its context. This clonotype appeared a few times. Its antigen target is currently unknown. No per-base quality is available; no much larger clone lies one base away. This sample stems from a study of T-cell reconstitution after alpha-beta-depleted transplantation in children (dated by TCRdb to 2016 to 2017). With respect to the entire study: T-cell immune reconstitution after TCRalphabeta/CD19-depleted allogeneic hematopoietic cell transplantation in children was quantitatively tracked in the study by means of TCR repertoire profiling.

Library method: PCR. This sample was sequenced with an Illumina HiSeq 2500. TCR library preparation used molecular barcoding, with unique molecular identifiers applied to normalize quantification of the TCRbeta repertoire. TCRdb passed the public sequencing reads through fastp at Q25 and MiXCR, retaining productive beta sequences. Rows matching on CDR3 protein sequence are summarized as one entry with the most common DNA and genes. The sample table records a few hundred thousand distinct CDR3 sequences; 9.5% to 13% of these occur just once. Roughly 5% of the sample is taken by the ten largest. After removal of 6 bases from V and 0 bases from J, the junction retains 11 bases not matched to a gene. The CDR3 holds 18 amino acids from the cysteine to the phenylalanine. The entry retains the CDR3 DNA only, 54 bases that are in frame from base 1. CDR1 and CDR2, looked up from the germline V gene, are MNHNS and SASEGT.

The specimen comprised PBMCs from the stem cell graft donor, sampled from the stem cell graft. The rearrangement combines TRBV6-1 with TRBJ2-3; 11 central bases correspond to TRBD2. This receptor was identified in a human donor who donated a stem cell graft to a child with acute myeloid leukemia. The CDR3 is CASRPLAGGKYSTDTQYF. The sequence in DNA is TGTGCCAGCAGACCCCTAGCGGGGGGCAAATACAGCACAGATACGCAGTATTTT.